Sequencing of this T cell receptor beta chain was carried out in a study of OX40 agonist ivuxolimab in advanced cancers. Whole-study results and caveats: The 0.1-3.0 mg/kg partial responders had among the lowest clonal expansion.

Between the trimmed V and J ends, which lost 3 bases and 11 bases, there was a span of 16 bases. From germline, CDR1 is LNHDA and CDR2 SQIVND (reference sequence). This CDR3 contains 13 residues. Profiling relied on immunoSEQ multiplex PCR, and the TCRdb table lists in-frame clones only, not all of them. The data contain tens of thousands of clones, less than 90% of them singletons. A remark on this clone: The antigen is not known.

This clonotype was obtained from an adult with an advanced solid tumor such as melanoma, head and neck, liver or kidney cancer. The chain employs TRBV19 and TRBJ1-1, with D hard to call. Sequences were derived from CD4+ or CD8+ T cells sorted from blood, sampled in a trial of the OX40 agonist ivuxolimab. In DNA form, the CDR3 reads TGTGCCAGTAGTATCGTTGGAGCTTACGCTGCTTTCTTT. Protein: CASSIVGAYAAFF. Looking up the rest from reference TRBV19 and TRBJ1-1 gives the full variable domain: DGGITQSPKYLFRKEGQNVTLSCEQNLNHDAMYWYRQDPGQGLRLIYYSQIVNDFQKGDIAEGYSVSREKKESFPLTVTSAQKNPTAFYLCASSIVGAYAAFFGQGTRLTVV.